The rows below give T cell receptor beta chains drawn from one sample of a study of precursors of human CD4 cytotoxic T cells. TCRdb redid the calling of the reads with MiXCR, one entry per CDR3 protein. Of fewer than 600 distinct CDR3 sequences listed, roughly a fifth are singletons. What was sequenced was memory CD4+ T cells from blood (PBMCs). These receptors were collected from a human donor in good health. The CDR3 runs from the conserved cysteine through the conserved F or W. The D gene is left open where the match is weak. Expanded clones are given a class, and other clones once, few, many or no size at all.

size	J	V	D	DNA	CDR3
-	TRBJ2-3	TRBV5-1	-	TGCGCCAGCAGCCATGGCGCTCCCCCGGCAGATACGCAGTATTTT	CASSHGAPPADTQYF
-	TRBJ2-7	TRBV2	TRBD2	TGTGCCAGCAGTGAACCCGGGACTAGCGCCTACGAGCAGTACTTC	CASSEPGTSAYEQYF
-	TRBJ2-7	TRBV5-6	-	TGTGCCAGCAGCTCCGACCTCTACGAGCAGTACTTC	CASSSDLYEQYF
-	TRBJ2-3	TRBV5-1	TRBD1	TGCGCCAGCAGCTCGGGGACAGGGTCCCTCTCCACAGATACGCAGTATTTT	CASSSGTGSLSTDTQYF
large	TRBJ2-3	TRBV2	TRBD1	TGTGCCAGCAGGAACAGGGGGTTGACAGATACGCAGTATTTT	CASRNRGLTDTQYF
large	TRBJ2-1	TRBV27	-	TGTGCCAGCAGTTTCCGGACCTACAATGAGCAGTTCTTC	CASSFRTYNEQFF
-	TRBJ1-1	TRBV25-1	-	TGTGCCAGCAGTGAATTAAGCACTGAAGCTTTCTTT	CASSELSTEAFF
large	TRBJ2-2	TRBV24-1	-	TGTGCCACCAGTGATGGGGGGATCGCCGGGGAGCTGTTTTTT	CATSDGGIAGELFF
-	TRBJ2-4	TRBV19	TRBD1	TGTGCCAGTACCCTGGGGTCAAATGGGATTCCTGGACAGGGGAAAAACATTCAGTACTTC	CASTLGSNGIPGQGKNIQYF
-	TRBJ2-7	TRBV18	-	TGTGCCAGCTCACCTCAGAGCTACGAGCAGTACTTC	CASSPQSYEQYF